The rows below give T cell receptor beta chains drawn from one sample of a study of CD8 T cells in Susac syndrome. MiXCR was run by TCRdb on the immunoSEQ multiplex PCR reads, yielding one entry per CDR3 protein. The top ten clones hold about 0.1% of a sample with under 550,000 distinct CDR3 sequences, more than 80% of them seen once. Specimen: CD8+ T cells from PBMCs. Receptors were obtained from a human donor with multiple sclerosis. Each CDR3 is given with its conserved first and last residue. The D gene is left open where the match is weak.

v_call: TRBV19
d_call: -
j_call: TRBJ2-7
cdr3_length: 13
cdr3_nt: TGTGCCAGTAGTATGAGGACAGCCTACGAGCAGTACTTC
cdr3_aa: CASSMRTAYEQYF

v_call: TRBV2
d_call: TRBD2
j_call: TRBJ2-2
cdr3_length: 16
cdr3_nt: TGTGCCAGCAGCCTGACTCTAGCGGGGAACACCGGGGAGCTGTTTTTT
cdr3_aa: CASSLTLAGNTGELFF

v_call: TRBV27
d_call: -
j_call: TRBJ1-2
cdr3_length: 16
cdr3_nt: TGTGCCAGCAGTTTGGGCCCGTCCCCGGAGCCCTATGGCTACACCTTC
cdr3_aa: CASSLGPSPEPYGYTF

v_call: TRBV6-5
d_call: -
j_call: TRBJ1-1
cdr3_length: 13
cdr3_nt: TGTGCCAGCAGTCTTTTGGCGGGGGGTGAAGCTTTCTTT
cdr3_aa: CASSLLAGGEAFF

v_call: TRBV30
d_call: -
j_call: TRBJ1-1
cdr3_length: 13
cdr3_nt: TGTGCCTGGGGGGTTGGGGTGAACACTGAAGCTTTCTTT
cdr3_aa: CAWGVGVNTEAFF

v_call: TRBV5-1
d_call: -
j_call: TRBJ2-7
cdr3_length: 15
cdr3_nt: TGCGCCAGCAGCTCCCCCGGGACAACACCCTACGAGCAGTACTTC
cdr3_aa: CASSSPGTTPYEQYF

v_call: TRBV19
d_call: -
j_call: TRBJ1-4
cdr3_length: 12
cdr3_nt: TGTGCCTCAGCCAGGGGTTCGGAAAAACTGTTTTTT
cdr3_aa: CASARGSEKLFF

v_call: TRBV7-9
d_call: -
j_call: TRBJ2-7
cdr3_length: 13
cdr3_nt: TGTGCCAGCAGCTGGACAGAAGGCTACGAGCAGTACTTC
cdr3_aa: CASSWTEGYEQYF

v_call: TRBV19
d_call: TRBD2
j_call: TRBJ2-7
cdr3_length: 16
cdr3_nt: TGTGCCAGTAGTCCTCAAGGGCGGGGGAGCTCCTACGAGCAGTACTTC
cdr3_aa: CASSPQGRGSSYEQYF

v_call: TRBV18
d_call: TRBD2
j_call: TRBJ2-1
cdr3_length: 15
cdr3_nt: TGTGCCAGCTCACGAGAGCGGGAGGGTTACAATGAGCAGTTCTTC
cdr3_aa: CASSREREGYNEQFF

v_call: TRBV13
d_call: TRBD2
j_call: TRBJ2-7
cdr3_length: 17
cdr3_nt: TGTGCCAGCAGCTTCGGGACTAGCGGGAGGGCCCGCCGCGAGCAGTACTTC
cdr3_aa: CASSFGTSGRARREQYF

v_call: TRBV27
d_call: TRBD2
j_call: TRBJ2-1
cdr3_length: 14
cdr3_nt: TGTGCCAGCACCCCCGGAGCGGGAGTCTATGAGCAGTTCTTC
cdr3_aa: CASTPGAGVYEQFF

v_call: TRBV3-1
d_call: -
j_call: TRBJ2-2
cdr3_length: 16
cdr3_nt: TGTGCCAGCAGCTTGGAAGGAGGGGGATACACCGGGGAGCTGTTTTTT
cdr3_aa: CASSLEGGGYTGELFF

v_call: TRBV6-5
d_call: -
j_call: TRBJ1-2
cdr3_length: 13
cdr3_nt: TGTGCCAGCAGTTACGCCAGAGGCTATGGCTACACCTTC
cdr3_aa: CASSYARGYGYTF

v_call: TRBV9
d_call: -
j_call: TRBJ2-7
cdr3_length: 15
cdr3_nt: TGTGCCAGCAGCGTACGGCTAGACCCTAACGACGAGCAGTACTTC
cdr3_aa: CASSVRLDPNDEQYF

v_call: TRBV24-1
d_call: TRBD2
j_call: TRBJ2-3
cdr3_length: 15
cdr3_nt: TGTGCCACCAGTGACGGGACTAGCGGTGCAGATACGCAGTATTTT
cdr3_aa: CATSDGTSGADTQYF

v_call: TRBV12-3/TRBV12-4
d_call: TRBD2
j_call: TRBJ2-1
cdr3_length: 20
cdr3_nt: TGTGCCAGCAGCTACTTAGGGACTAGCGGGAGGTTCAGCTCCTACAATGAGCAGTTCTTC
cdr3_aa: CASSYLGTSGRFSSYNEQFF

v_call: TRBV20-1
d_call: -
j_call: TRBJ2-7
cdr3_length: 15
cdr3_nt: TGCAGTGCTAGAGCCCCGGGTGGGGGGTCCTACGAGCAGTACTTC
cdr3_aa: CSARAPGGGSYEQYF

v_call: TRBV30
d_call: TRBD2
j_call: TRBJ2-1
cdr3_length: 18
cdr3_nt: TGTGCCTGGAGTTTGGAGCGGGAGGGCCGGTCAAGCCTCGATGAGCAGTTCTTC
cdr3_aa: CAWSLEREGRSSLDEQFF